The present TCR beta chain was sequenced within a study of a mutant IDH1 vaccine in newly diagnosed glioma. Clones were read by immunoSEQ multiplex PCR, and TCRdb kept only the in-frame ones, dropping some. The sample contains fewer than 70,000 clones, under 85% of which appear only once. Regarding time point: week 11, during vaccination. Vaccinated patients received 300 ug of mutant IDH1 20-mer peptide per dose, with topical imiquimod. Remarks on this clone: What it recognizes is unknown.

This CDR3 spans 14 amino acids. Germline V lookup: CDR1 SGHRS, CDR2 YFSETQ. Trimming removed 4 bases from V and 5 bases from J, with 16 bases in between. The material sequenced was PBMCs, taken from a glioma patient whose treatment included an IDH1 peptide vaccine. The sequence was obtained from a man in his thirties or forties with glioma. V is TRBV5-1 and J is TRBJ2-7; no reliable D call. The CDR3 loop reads CASSGETRFDEQYF. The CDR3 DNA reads TGCGCCAGCAGCGGGGAAACTCGTTTTGACGAGCAGTACTTC.